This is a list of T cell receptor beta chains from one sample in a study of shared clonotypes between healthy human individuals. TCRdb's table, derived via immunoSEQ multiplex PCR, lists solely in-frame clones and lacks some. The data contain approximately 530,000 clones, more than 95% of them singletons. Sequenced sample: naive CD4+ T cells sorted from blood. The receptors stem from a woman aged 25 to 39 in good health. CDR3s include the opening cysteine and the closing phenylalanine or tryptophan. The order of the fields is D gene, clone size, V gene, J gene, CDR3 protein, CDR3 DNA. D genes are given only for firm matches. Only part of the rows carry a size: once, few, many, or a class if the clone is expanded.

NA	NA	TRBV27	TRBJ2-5	CASSTAANKETQYF	TGTGCCAGCAGTACGGCGGCAAATAAAGAGACCCAGTACTTC
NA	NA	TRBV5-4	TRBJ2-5	CASSFQQTQYF	TGTGCCAGCAGCTTCCAACAGACCCAGTACTTC
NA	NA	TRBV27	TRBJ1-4	CASSLRGAKHEKLFF	TGTGCCAGCAGTTTACGGGGGGCGAAACATGAAAAACTGTTTTTT
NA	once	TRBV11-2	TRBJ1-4	CASSLVGYRDEKLFF	TGTGCCAGCAGCTTAGTAGGTTACAGGGACGAAAAACTGTTTTTT
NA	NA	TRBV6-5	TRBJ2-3	CASRKREYTDTQYF	TGTGCCAGCAGAAAACGGGAGTACACAGATACGCAGTATTTT
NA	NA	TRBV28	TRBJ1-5	CASSLNRSNQPQHF	TGTGCCAGCAGTTTAAACCGAAGCAATCAGCCCCAGCATTTT
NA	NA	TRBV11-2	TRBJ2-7	CASSLDRAYEQYF	TGTGCCAGCAGCTTAGATAGGGCTTACGAGCAGTACTTC
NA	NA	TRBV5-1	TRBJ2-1	CASSGQLYNEQFF	TGCGCCAGCAGCGGGCAGCTATACAATGAGCAGTTCTTC
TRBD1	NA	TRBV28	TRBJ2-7	CASRNRTGPHEQYF	TGTGCCAGCAGGAATAGGACAGGGCCCCACGAGCAGTACTTC
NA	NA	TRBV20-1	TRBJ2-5	CSASPLVKQYF	TGCAGTGCTAGCCCCCTCGTGAAGCAGTACTTC
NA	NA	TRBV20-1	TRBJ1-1	CSPSGNTEAFF	TGCAGCCCGAGCGGGAACACTGAAGCTTTCTTT
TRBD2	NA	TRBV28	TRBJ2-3	CASSPSSGRGEELPTHPYF	TGTGCCAGCAGCCCCTCTAGCGGGAGGGGGGAAGAACTACCTACGCATCCGTATTTT
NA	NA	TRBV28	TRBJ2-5	CASSRPGTSQETQYF	TGTGCCAGCAGTCGCCCAGGGACTTCCCAAGAGACCCAGTACTTC
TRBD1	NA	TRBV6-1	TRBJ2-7	CASTRDRAAGYEQYF	TGTGCCAGCACCAGGGACAGGGCAGCAGGCTACGAGCAGTACTTC
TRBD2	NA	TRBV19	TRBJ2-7	CASAGTSGRAAEQYF	TGTGCCAGCGCCGGGACTAGCGGGAGGGCCGCCGAGCAGTACTTC
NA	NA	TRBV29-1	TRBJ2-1	CSVEPAAGEQFF	TGCAGCGTTGAGCCAGCGGCGGGTGAGCAGTTCTTC
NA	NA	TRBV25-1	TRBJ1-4	CASSESSWDLSVHEKLFF	TGTGCCAGCAGTGAATCTTCTTGGGACTTATCGGTACATGAAAAACTGTTTTTT